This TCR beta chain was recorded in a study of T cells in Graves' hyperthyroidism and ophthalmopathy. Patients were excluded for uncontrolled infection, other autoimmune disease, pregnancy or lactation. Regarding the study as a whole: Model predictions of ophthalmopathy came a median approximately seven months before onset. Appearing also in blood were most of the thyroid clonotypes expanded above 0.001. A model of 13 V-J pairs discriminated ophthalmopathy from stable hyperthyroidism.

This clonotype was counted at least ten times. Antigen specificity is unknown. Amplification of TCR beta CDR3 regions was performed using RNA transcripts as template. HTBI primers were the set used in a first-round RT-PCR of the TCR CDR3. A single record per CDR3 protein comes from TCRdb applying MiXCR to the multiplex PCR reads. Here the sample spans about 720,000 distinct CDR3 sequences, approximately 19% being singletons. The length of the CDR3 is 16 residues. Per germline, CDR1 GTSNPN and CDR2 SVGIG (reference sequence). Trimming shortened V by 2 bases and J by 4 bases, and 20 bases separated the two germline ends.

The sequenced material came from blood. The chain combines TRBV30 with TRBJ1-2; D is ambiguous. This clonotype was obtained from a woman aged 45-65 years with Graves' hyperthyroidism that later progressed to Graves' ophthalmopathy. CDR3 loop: CAWSPHGRTRLYGYTF. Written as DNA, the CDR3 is TGTGCCTGGAGTCCCCATGGCCGGACGAGACTCTATGGCTACACCTTC. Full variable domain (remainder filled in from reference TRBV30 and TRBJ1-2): SQTIHQWPATLVQPVGSPLSLECTVEGTSNPNLYWYRQAAGRGLQLLFYSVGIGQISSEVPQNLSASRPQDRQFILSSKKLLLSDSGFYLCAWSPHGRTRLYGYTFGSGTRLTVV.